Following are 13 T cell receptor beta chains from one sample sequenced in a study of human T cells and chemical hapten exposure. Each CDR3 protein is one row after TCRdb ran MiXCR on the RACE reads. This sample has 40,000 to 60,000 distinct CDR3 sequences, with less than 9.5% found just once. Time point reported: patch test 1, 2 weeks after DPC sensitization. Stated treatment: therapeutic diphenylcyclopropenone sensitization with weekly scalp DPC. The sample in question was whole blood, obtained in connection with sensitization to the hapten diphenylcyclopropenone (DPC). Every receptor here comes from a woman between 45 and 65 years old with alopecia areata. Some clones in this sample may be carry-over from other donors' samples.

The chain has TRBV12-3 or TRBV12-4 and TRBJ2-2; D gene ambiguous. The V end was cut by 7 bases, the J end by 5 bases, with 11 bases between. The CDR3 is 13 residues long. The CDR3 bases are TGTGCCAGCAAACTTGCCGGAACCGGGGAGCTGTTTTTT. Translating it yields CASKLAGTGELFF.

This clonotype was counted many times. V is TRBV2 and J is TRBJ2-4; TRBD1 matches 7 bases. Germline V gene lookup returns CDR1 SNHLY and CDR2 FYNNEI. V was pared by 2 bases and J by 3 bases, with 4 bases of the junction left unmatched. This CDR3 has 15 residues. CDR3 coding DNA: TGTGCCAGCAGTGAAAAGGGGGCGGGCAAAAACATTCAGTACTTC. Translation: CASSEKGAGKNIQYF.

In its sample, this clonotype was seen many times. The chain joins TRBV2 to TRBJ1-5; D call uncertain. Trimming left V 3 bases short and J 2 bases short, with 11 bases between. The CDR3 extends over 15 amino acids. The germline CDR1 and CDR2 sequences are SNHLY and FYNNEI. The CDR3 DNA sequence: TGTGCCAGCAGTGAGATACGAGGTGGCAATCAGCCCCAGCATTTT. This encodes CASSEIRGGNQPQHF.

Only a few counts were recorded for this clonotype. Here the CDR3 DNA reads TGTGCCAGCAACTCCGACAGGGAAGGTCAGCCCCAGCATTTT. It encodes CASNSDREGQPQHF. This chain uses TRBV2 with TRBJ1-5, with 7 positions matching TRBD1. There are 14 residues in the CDR3. CDR1 is SNHLY and CDR2 is FYNNEI in the germline V gene. After removal of 7 bases from V and 6 bases from J, the junction contained 9 bases not matched to a gene.

Many counts were recorded for this clonotype. The gene calls are TRBV14 and TRBJ2-7; TRBD2 aligns across 7 bases. Losses at the gene ends were 1 base for V and 2 bases for J; bases not matched to a gene: 2. The CDR3 sequence is 14 residues long. Per the germline V gene, CDR1 is SGHDN and CDR2 is FVKESK. The CDR3 reads CASSQVGTTYEQYF. CDR3 nucleotides: TGTGCCAGCAGCCAAGTGGGGACTACCTACGAGCAGTACTTC.

This clonotype occurred many times. The chain has TRBV3-1 and TRBJ2-2; D is perhaps TRBD1 or TRBD2 (6 bases each). V was pared by 0 bases and J by 2 bases, with 19 bases between. CDR1 and CDR2 (germline): LGHDT, YNNKEL (reference sequence). CDR3 length: 19 amino acids. The CDR3 nucleotides read TGTGCCAGCAGCCAAGATCGGGTGACGACAGGACTAAACACCGGGGAGCTGTTTTTT. It is translated as CASSQDRVTTGLNTGELFF.

The rearrangement joins TRBV20-1 to TRBJ1-2, with unresolved D. V lost 3 bases and J lost 6, with 11 bases in between. Germline V gives CDR1 DFQATT, CDR2 SNEGSKA (reference sequence). The CDR3 totals 12 residues. The CDR3 DNA reads TGCAGTGCTAGGGCCGGGTTTGATGGCTACACCTTC. It codes for CSARAGFDGYTF.

This clonotype has a count of ten or more. This chain connects TRBV4-3 to TRBJ2-7; D is perhaps TRBD2 (6 bases). This CDR3 comprises 16 residues. Germline assignment: CDR1 LGHNA and CDR2 YSLEER. V lost 0 bases and J 3 bases, leaving 15 bases between the germline ends. As DNA, the CDR3 is TGCGCCAGCAGCCAAGATCTTGGCGGGGACCTCTACGAGCAGTACTTC. Protein product: CASSQDLGGDLYEQYF.

As for this clonotype: This may arise from a read error, as a much more abundant clone is one base away. The chain joins TRBV30 to TRBJ1-1; D unclear. The germline V and J ends were trimmed by 1 base and 4 bases, with 10 bases remaining between them. The CDR3 spans 13 residues. CDR1 and CDR2 from the germline V gene are GTSNPN and SVGIG (reference sequence). The CDR3 loop reads CAWSDYWGTEAFF. For the CDR3, the DNA is TGTGCCTGGAGTGATTACTGGGGCACTGAAGCTTTCTTT.

In its sample, this clonotype was seen many times. V usage is TRBV20-1 and J usage is TRBJ2-5, with D tentatively TRBD2 (6 bases). V gave up 0 bases and J gave up 0 bases, with 14 bases separating them. This CDR3 region has 16 residues. Germline CDR1 and CDR2: DFQATT and SNEGSKA (reference sequence). The CDR3 here is CSARDPNGRNQETQYF. Written as DNA, the CDR3 is TGCAGTGCTAGAGATCCGAACGGGAGAAACCAAGAGACCCAGTACTTC.

In this sample, this clonotype turned up many times. The J gene is TRBJ2-7, the V gene TRBV6-6; 7 bases fit TRBD1. V lost 6 bases to trimming and J lost 7 bases; unmatched junction nucleotides: 6. Germline V CDR1 and CDR2: MNHNY, SVGAGI (reference sequence). The CDR3 is 12 amino acids. This CDR3 is CASSPGQFEQYF. CDR3 bases: TGTGCCAGCAGCCCGGGACAGTTTGAGCAGTACTTC.

In this sample, this clonotype turned up many times. This chain links TRBV12-3 or TRBV12-4 with TRBJ2-1; 14 nucleotides align to TRBD2. The V segment lost 4 bases and the J segment 6 bases; nucleotides outside the gene matches: 11. The CDR3 sequence is 18 residues long. CDR3 in DNA: TGTGCCAGCAGTTCAGGACTAGCGGGAGGCCGGATGGGCAATGAGCAGTTCTTC. As protein: CASSSGLAGGRMGNEQFF.

The gene calls are TRBV7-2 and TRBJ1-4, with D perhaps TRBD1 (6 bases). The CDR3 totals 13 residues. With 5 bases removed from V and 5 bases from J, the gap between germline ends came to 9 bases. Germline-derived CDR1 and CDR2 are SGHTA and FQGNSA. CDR3 DNA sequence: TGTGCCAGCAGCGGGGGACAAAATGAAAAACTGTTTTTT. As protein: CASSGGQNEKLFF.